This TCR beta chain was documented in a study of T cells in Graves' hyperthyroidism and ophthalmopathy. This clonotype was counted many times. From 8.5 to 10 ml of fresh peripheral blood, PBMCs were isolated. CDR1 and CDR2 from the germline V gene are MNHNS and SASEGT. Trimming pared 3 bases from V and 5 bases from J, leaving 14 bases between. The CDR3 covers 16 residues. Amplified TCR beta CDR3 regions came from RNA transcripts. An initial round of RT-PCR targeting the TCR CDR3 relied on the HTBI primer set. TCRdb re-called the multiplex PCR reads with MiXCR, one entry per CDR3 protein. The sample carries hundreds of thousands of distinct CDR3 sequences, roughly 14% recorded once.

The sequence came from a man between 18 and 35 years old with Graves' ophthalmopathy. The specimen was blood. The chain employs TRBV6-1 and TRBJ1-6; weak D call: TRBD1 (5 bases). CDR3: CASSDPWQGDNSPLHF. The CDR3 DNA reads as TGTGCCAGCAGTGACCCGTGGCAGGGTGATAATTCACCCCTCCACTTT.